The table lists the clone carrying this T cell receptor (beta chain) with a few counts. What it binds is unknown. MiXCR, run by TCRdb on the 5' RACE reads, gives a single entry per CDR3 protein. The repertoire consists of 450,000 or so distinct CDR3 sequences, with approximately 26% occurring once and the leading ten covering about 1%. This sample stems from a study of CD8 T cells in ankylosing spondylitis. Findings and caveats of the study: Disease-linked clones were reportedly significantly enriched in matched ankylosing spondylitis synovial fluid. A TCR beta motif of roughly eight highly homologous variants seemed to mark ankylosing spondylitis blood.

Material: blood, either unsorted or a sorted T cell fraction (not recorded which). The clonotype was recovered from a male donor with ankylosing spondylitis.

The CDR3 nucleotides read TGCGCCAGCAGCGGACCGGGACTAGCGGGAGGGTACAATGAGCAGTTCTTC. It is translated as CASSGPGLAGGYNEQFF. The chain carries TRBV5-1 and TRBJ2-1, with 16 bases fitting TRBD2. The CDR3 loop spans 17 amino acids. The J segment lost 4 bases and the V segment lost 4 bases, leaving 5 bases of the junction unmatched. Germline V lookup: CDR1 SGHRS, CDR2 YFSETQ. Combining the CDR3 with reference TRBV5-1 and TRBJ2-1 gives the whole variable domain KAGVTQTPRYLIKTRGQQVTLSCSPISGHRSVSWYQQTPGQGLQFLFEYFSETQRNKGNFPGRFSGRQFSNSRSEMNVSTLELGDSALYLCASSGPGLAGGYNEQFFGPGTRLTVL.